The 25 T cell receptor beta chains given below trace back to one sample, sequenced in a study of shared clonotypes between healthy human individuals. The data were produced by immunoSEQ multiplex PCR, yet TCRdb's version contains in-frame clones alone and is incomplete. Counted here are nearly 1,000,000 clones, approximately 76% occurring once; the ten biggest clones make up around 1.4%. The sequenced material came from memory CD4+ T cells sorted from blood. Subset of the sample: CD45RA-negative fraction. The receptors here all came from a man younger than 35 in good health.

This clone has only one observation. The V gene is TRBV7-9, the J gene TRBJ1-1; no clear D. Between the trimmed V and J ends, which lost 11 bases and 5 bases, there was a span of 30 bases. In germline, CDR1 is SEHNR, CDR2 FQNEAQ (reference sequence). There are 17 residues in the CDR3. CDR3: CALLSMVGRTGWTEAFF. The CDR3 DNA reads as TGTGCCCTTCTCAGCATGGTCGGACGGACCGGTTGGACTGAAGCTTTCTTT.

The J gene is TRBJ1-2, the V gene TRBV30; D possibly corresponds to TRBD1 (5 bases). Trimming stripped 2 bases from V and 7 bases from J, with 17 bases between. CDR1 and CDR2 (germline): GTSNPN, SVGIG (reference sequence). This CDR3 contains 14 residues. In DNA, the CDR3 is TGTGCCTGGAGTTATCTTCAGGGCGGGAGTGGCTACACCTTC. It yields the protein CAWSYLQGGSGYTF.

This clone was counted a single time. The CDR3 DNA follows: TGTGCCAGCTCACCACCGTCAGCGGGGGGGCCCCACAATGAGCAGTTCTTC. Translating gives CASSPPSAGGPHNEQFF. The chain has TRBV18 and TRBJ2-1, with 10 bases fitting TRBD2. Germline CDR1 KGHSH, CDR2 LQKENI. CDR3 length: 17 amino acids. The V and J ends lost 0 bases and 5 bases, in that order; junction bases with no gene match: 7.

This clone was observed a handful of times. The V call is TRBV2, the J call TRBJ2-6; no clear D. The CDR3 extends over 14 amino acids. V lost 9 bases and J 1 base, leaving 10 bases between the germline ends. Germline CDR1 is SNHLY and CDR2 is FYNNEI. The CDR3 loop reads CASKKSSGANVLTF. In DNA form, the CDR3 reads TGTGCCAGTAAGAAGAGTTCTGGGGCCAACGTCCTGACTTTC.

V and J are TRBV29-1 and TRBJ2-7; 7 nucleotides align to TRBD1. The CDR3 is made up of 12 amino acids. The germline CDR1 and CDR2 sequences are SQVTM and ANQGSEA. Unmatched junction bases numbered 4, after V lost 6 bases and J lost 2 bases. This chain's CDR3 is CSVTGTAYEQYF. CDR3 in DNA: TGCAGCGTGACCGGGACAGCCTACGAGCAGTACTTC.

This clone has just one count. V and J are TRBV6-6 and TRBJ2-7; D gene unclear. Germline V gives CDR1 MNHNY, CDR2 SVGAGI (reference sequence). The CDR3 contains 15 residues. Trimming stripped 0 bases from V and 6 bases from J, with 15 bases between. The CDR3 spells CASSYSRPGFGEQYF. Here the CDR3 DNA reads TGTGCCAGCAGTTACTCGAGACCGGGTTTCGGCGAGCAGTACTTC.

This chain uses TRBV2 with TRBJ1-2; no reliable D call. The CDR3 has 15 amino acids. Per germline, CDR1 SNHLY and CDR2 FYNNEI. V lost 7 bases and J 0 bases, leaving 15 bases between the germline ends. CDR3 in amino acids: CASIRAGRTNYGYTF. CDR3 in DNA: TGTGCCAGCATACGAGCAGGCAGGACTAACTATGGCTACACCTTC.

This chain links TRBV12-5 with TRBJ1-1, with D maybe TRBD1 (5 bases). V gave up 7 bases and J gave up 5 bases, with 17 bases separating them. There are 14 residues in the CDR3. Germline V gene lookup returns CDR1 LGHNT and CDR2 FRNRAP. The chain's CDR3 is CASVYEGRVTEAFF. The CDR3 bases are TGTGCTAGTGTTTATGAGGGGCGGGTGACTGAAGCTTTCTTT.

The chain joins TRBV28 to TRBJ1-6, with 9 bases fitting TRBD1. Looked up from germline, CDR1 is MDHEN and CDR2 is SYDVKM. There are 17 residues in the CDR3. Trimming cost V 6 bases and J 7 bases; bases outside gene matches: 13. The CDR3 region is CASRLDRGNIWNSPLHF. The CDR3 nucleotides read TGTGCCAGCAGGCTGGACAGGGGCAATATATGGAATTCACCCCTCCACTTT.

CDR3 bases: TGTGCCAGCAGCCTACGACACGGGGATACGCAGTATTTT. Translated, it gives CASSLRHGDTQYF. The chain combines TRBV11-2 with TRBJ2-3; D is undetermined. CDR3 length: 13 residues. Trimming removed 5 bases from V and 6 bases from J, with 12 bases in between. Per the germline V gene, CDR1 is SGHAT and CDR2 is FQNNGV. The variable domain in full, with the rest retrieved from reference TRBV11-2 and TRBJ2-3, is EAGVAQSPRYKIIEKRQSVAFWCNPISGHATLYWYQQILGQGPKLLIQFQNNGVVDDSQLPKDRFSAERLKGVDSTLKIQPAKLEDSAVYLCASSLRHGDTQYFGPGTRLTVL.

The V and J genes are TRBV2 and TRBJ1-3, with D uncertain. Per the germline V gene, CDR1 is SNHLY and CDR2 is FYNNEI. Between the trimmed V and J ends, which lost 7 bases and 0 bases, there was a span of 13 bases. This CDR3 has 15 residues. CDR3: CASTRTGSSGNTIYF. The CDR3 DNA reads as TGTGCCAGCACCCGGACGGGGAGCTCTGGAAACACCATATATTTT.

The rearrangement links TRBV28 to TRBJ2-7; D is possibly TRBD2 (6 bases). The germline gives CDR1 MDHEN, CDR2 SYDVKM. V lost 0 bases to trimming and J lost 4 bases, with 10 bases between them. The CDR3 extends over 14 amino acids. CDR3 amino acids: CASSLWASVYEQYF. CDR3 DNA: TGTGCCAGCAGTTTATGGGCTAGCGTGTACGAGCAGTACTTC.

On this clone: This clone may be a read error of a much larger clone one base away. This specimen includes other DNA sequences encoding the same CDR3. This chain connects TRBV7-8 to TRBJ1-1; no clear D gene. The V gene lost 0 bases and the J gene lost 3 bases, with 5 bases spanning the gap. CDR3 length: 13 amino acids. Per germline, CDR1 SGHVS and CDR2 FQNEAQ. The CDR3 sequence is CASSLAGYTEAFF. For the CDR3, the DNA is TGTGCCAGCAGCTTAGCGGGGTACACTGAAGCTTTCTTT.

The V and J genes are TRBV10-3 and TRBJ1-5; D unclear. This CDR3 is built from 14 residues. Germline assignment: CDR1 ENHRY and CDR2 SYGVKD. The V and J ends lost 2 bases and 5 bases respectively, with 10 bases between them. The CDR3 bases are TGTGCCATCAGTGAGGGGCTAGTTTATCAGCCCCAGCATTTT. The encoded protein is CAISEGLVYQPQHF.

The chain joins TRBV6-1 to TRBJ2-2; D ambiguous. Trimming left V 1 base short and J 5 bases short, with 5 bases between. This CDR3 contains 13 residues. CDR1 is MNHNS and CDR2 is SASEGT in the germline V gene. The CDR3 protein is CASSEDLTGELFF. CDR3 nucleotides: TGTGCCAGCAGTGAAGACTTGACCGGGGAGCTGTTTTTT.

In this sample, this clone turned up a few times. This chain links TRBV5-1 with TRBJ2-7, with D possibly being TRBD1 (5 bases). This CDR3 is 14 amino acids long. CDR1 is SGHRS and CDR2 is YFSETQ in the germline V gene. V gave up 6 bases and J gave up 0 bases, with 13 bases separating them. In DNA form, the CDR3 reads TGCGCCAGCAACAACCCAGGGTCCTCCTACGAGCAGTACTTC. Encoded protein: CASNNPGSSYEQYF.

J is TRBJ2-7 and V is TRBV6-1; D not certain. The CDR3 sequence is 14 residues long. In germline, CDR1 is MNHNS, CDR2 SASEGT. V dropped 6 bases and J dropped 7 bases, with 19 bases sitting between them. As DNA, the CDR3 is TGTGCCAGCAGCAAAAACCCCGGGCAGTGGGAGCAGTACTTC. Residues: CASSKNPGQWEQYF.

The genes are TRBV10-3 and TRBJ1-3; D remains ambiguous. This CDR3 has 13 amino acids. Per the germline V gene, CDR1 is ENHRY and CDR2 is SYGVKD. The ends were cut back, 6 bases at V and 0 bases at J, with 6 bases in the middle. The CDR3 loop reads CAIRSSSGNTIYF. The CDR3 coding sequence is TGTGCCATCAGATCGAGCTCTGGAAACACCATATATTTT.

This clone has at least ten counts. The J gene is TRBJ2-1, the V gene TRBV7-2; 7 positions agree with TRBD2. Germline CDR1 SGHTA, CDR2 FQGNSA. V shed 4 bases and J 11 bases; nucleotides not matched to a gene: 8. The CDR3 extends over 13 amino acids. The CDR3: CASSSGLGNQQFF. The DNA for the CDR3 is TGTGCCAGCAGCTCTGGACTAGGTAATCAGCAGTTCTTC. Together with reference TRBV7-2 and TRBJ2-1, the CDR3 gives the full variable domain: GAGVSQSPSNKVTEKGKDVELRCDPISGHTALYWYRQSLGQGLEFLIYFQGNSAPDKSGLPSDRFSAERTGGSVSTLTIQRTQQEDSAVYLCASSSGLGNQQFFGPGTRLTVL.

This clone was recorded a few times. V usage is TRBV19 and J usage is TRBJ2-1, with D possibly matching TRBD2 (6 bases). Germline lookup yields CDR1 LNHDA and CDR2 SQIVND (reference sequence). With 5 bases removed from V and 8 bases from J, the gap between germline ends came to 7 bases. The CDR3 has 11 residues. CDR3 loop: CASSRRDEQFF. The DNA for the CDR3 is TGTGCCAGTAGTCGGAGGGATGAGCAGTTCTTC.

This chain links TRBV4-2 with TRBJ2-3, with D uncertain. Trimming stripped 4 bases from V and 1 base from J, with 12 bases between. This CDR3 is built from 15 residues. Germline lookup yields CDR1 LGHNA and CDR2 YNFKEQ. DNA of the CDR3: TGTGCCAGCAGCCCCTCGTTTTTCGGCACAGATACGCAGTATTTT. Its protein product is CASSPSFFGTDTQYF.

The chain is built from TRBV2 and TRBJ2-7; D perhaps matches TRBD1 (5 bases). The CDR3 consists of 12 residues. CDR1 is SNHLY, CDR2 FYNNEI, per germline. The V gene lost 8 bases and the J gene lost 5 bases, with 13 bases spanning the gap. This CDR3 reads CASVRDRNEQYF. In DNA, the CDR3 is TGTGCCAGCGTCCGAGACAGAAACGAGCAGTACTTC.

Only a few counts were recorded for this clone. This chain joins TRBV27 and TRBJ1-2; D is possibly TRBD1 (6 bases). The length of the CDR3 is 15 residues. CDR1 is MNHEY, CDR2 SMNVEV, per germline (reference sequence). V gave up 6 bases and J gave up 4 bases, with 18 bases separating them. CDR3 nucleotide sequence: TGTGCCAGCAGCTTAATACGGACAGCCTCCTATGGCTACACCTTC. It specifies CASSLIRTASYGYTF.

The chain has TRBV6-1 and TRBJ1-3, with D hard to call. Between the trimmed V and J ends, which lost 5 bases and 6 bases, there was a span of 11 bases. The CDR3 sequence is 13 residues long. The germline V gene encodes CDR1 MNHNS and CDR2 SASEGT. CDR3: CASSPSHENTIYF. The CDR3 nucleotides are TGTGCCAGCAGTCCGAGCCACGAAAACACCATATATTTT.

V gene TRBV18 combines with J gene TRBJ2-2; 11 nucleotides line up with TRBD2. This CDR3 comprises 21 residues. Germline loops: CDR1 KGHSH, CDR2 LQKENI. V lost 0 bases to trimming and J lost 2 bases; unmatched junction nucleotides: 14. The CDR3 region is CASSPPRGGILAGANTGELFF. In DNA form, the CDR3 reads TGTGCCAGCTCACCACCTCGCGGGGGCATACTAGCGGGAGCAAACACCGGGGAGCTGTTTTTT.